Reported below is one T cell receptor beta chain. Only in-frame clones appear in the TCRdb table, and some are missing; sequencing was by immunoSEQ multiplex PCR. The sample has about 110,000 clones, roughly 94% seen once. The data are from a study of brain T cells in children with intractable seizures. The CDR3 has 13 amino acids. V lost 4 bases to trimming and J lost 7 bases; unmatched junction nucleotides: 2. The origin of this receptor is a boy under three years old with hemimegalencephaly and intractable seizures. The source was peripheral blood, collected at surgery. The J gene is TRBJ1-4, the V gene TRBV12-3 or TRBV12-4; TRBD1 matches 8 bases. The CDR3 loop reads CASSSGGREKLFF. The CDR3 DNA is TGTGCCAGCAGTTCAGGGGGCCGTGAAAAACTGTTTTTT.